This T cell receptor (beta chain) was sequenced for a study of CD8 T cells in Susac syndrome. The count of this clonotype is one. Random hexamers served to reverse transcribe roughly 0.45 to 1 ug RNA. With immunoSEQ multiplex PCR, TCR beta CDR3 was amplified across 54 Vbeta and 13 Jbeta. TCRdb redid the calling of the immunoSEQ multiplex PCR reads with MiXCR, one entry per CDR3 protein. This table holds approximately 160,000 distinct CDR3 sequences, 90% to 95% found once. Sequencing of TCR beta, carried out with a high-throughput approach, was applied to CD8+ and CD4+ T cells from the blood. V was clipped by 4 bases and J by 3 bases, with 10 bases between them. Germline CDR1 is LGHDT and CDR2 is YNNKEL (reference sequence). CDR3 length equals 14 residues.

This clonotype was obtained from a human donor in good health. The sample was CD4+ T cells from PBMCs. V and J are TRBV3-1 and TRBJ1-5, with D uncertain. The CDR3 is CASSPIGVNQPQHF. The DNA of the CDR3 is TGTGCCAGCAGCCCGATTGGGGTCAATCAGCCCCAGCATTTT.